The present entry profiles one T cell receptor (beta chain) with its context. The source of the sample is a study of blood T cell repertoires in COVID-19. The method was immunoSEQ multiplex PCR; TCRdb's version includes in-frame clones alone and lacks a portion of them. In the table there are about 200,000 clones, 80% to 90% of which are singletons. The CDR3 sequence is 16 residues long. J gave up 1 base and V 8 bases, and 13 bases lay outside the gene matches. CDR1 and CDR2 (germline): SGHVS, FQNEAQ. Sequencing was performed on peripheral blood. J is TRBJ1-1 and V is TRBV7-8; TRBD1 matches at 7 bases. This TCR was recovered from a middle-aged man with acute or convalescent COVID-19. For the CDR3, the DNA is TGTGCCAGCGCCGCTCCCCCCGGGACAGCGAACACTGAAGCTTTCTTT. It encodes CASAAPPGTANTEAFF.